The 28 T cell receptor beta chains reported below all come from one sample, sequenced in a study of blood T cell repertoires in COVID-19. Repertoires were generated with immunoSEQ multiplex PCR, while TCRdb's copy carries only in-frame clones and drops some. The data contain under 85,000 clones, around 79% of them seen just once; the ten biggest clones take up around 10%. Sequencing was done on a sample of peripheral blood. These receptors were collected from a man aged 50-60 years with acute or convalescent COVID-19.

The chain carries TRBV28 and TRBJ1-4; D gene unclear. The CDR3 length is 12 residues. The V gene lost 5 bases and the J gene lost 7 bases, with 8 bases spanning the gap. Germline CDR1 MDHEN, CDR2 SYDVKM. CDR3: CASSTAVEKLFF. DNA of the CDR3: TGTGCCAGCAGTACTGCCGTTGAAAAACTGTTTTTT. Variable domain in full (rest from reference TRBV28 and TRBJ1-4): DVKVTQSSRYLVKRTGEKVFLECVQDMDHENMFWYRQDPGLGLRLIYFSYDVKMKEKGDIPEGYSVSREKKERFSLILESASTNQTSMYLCASSTAVEKLFFGSGTQLSVL.

The rearrangement uses TRBV9 and TRBJ2-1, with D perhaps matching TRBD1 (6 bases). CDR3 size: 16 residues. Trimming left V 0 bases short and J 5 bases short, with 15 bases between. In germline, CDR1 is SGDLS, CDR2 YYNGEE. CDR3 sequence: CASSVGGGVHHNEQFF. The CDR3 nucleotides are TGTGCCAGCAGCGTAGGTGGGGGCGTTCACCACAATGAGCAGTTCTTC.

The chain couples TRBV19 to TRBJ1-2; 10 positions match TRBD1. After removal of 7 bases from V and 3 bases from J, the junction contained 5 bases not matched to a gene. There are 14 residues in the CDR3. Germline CDR1 reads LNHDA; CDR2 reads SQIVND (reference sequence). As DNA, the CDR3 is TGTGCCAGTACCGACAGGGGGCTGTACTATGGCTACACCTTC. Residues: CASTDRGLYYGYTF.

The V gene is TRBV6-6, the J gene TRBJ2-1; D perhaps matches TRBD2 (5 bases). The CDR3 spans 15 residues. Trimming removed 2 bases at V and 3 bases at J, with 11 bases between. Germline loops: CDR1 MNHNY, CDR2 SVGAGI (reference sequence). This chain's CDR3 is CASSYESGSYNEQFF. Here the CDR3 DNA reads TGTGCCAGCAGTTACGAGAGCGGAAGCTACAATGAGCAGTTCTTC.

This rearrangement joins TRBV3-1 (or the pseudogene TRBV3-2) to TRBJ1-6; D is unresolved. With 4 bases removed from V and 9 bases from J, the gap between germline ends came to 7 bases. The CDR3 is made up of 12 amino acids. Germline V gene lookup returns CDR1 LGHDT and CDR2 YNNKEL (reference sequence). CDR3 amino acids: CASSLLVSPLHF. CDR3 in DNA: TGTGCCAGCAGCCTTTTAGTTTCACCCCTCCACTTT.

This chain links TRBV18 with TRBJ1-6, with TRBD1 as a possible D gene (6 bases). The CDR3 consists of 14 residues. Trimming took off 2 bases at V and 6 bases at J, with 8 bases between the two ends. Germline V CDR1 and CDR2: KGHSH, LQKENI. The chain's CDR3 is CASSPTDSNSPLHF. In nucleotides, the CDR3 is TGTGCCAGCTCACCAACGGACAGTAATTCACCCCTCCACTTT.

This sequence joins TRBV5-4 and TRBJ2-5, with TRBD2 matching over 10 bases. Germline V lookup: CDR1 SGHNT, CDR2 YYREEE (reference sequence). The junction had 4 bases not matched to a gene; V was cut back by 5 bases and J by 0 bases. This CDR3 region has 15 residues. The CDR3 region has the DNA TGTGCCAGCAGTTTAGGACTAGCGGACCAAGAGACCCAGTACTTC. This codes for CASSLGLADQETQYF.

This rearrangement joins TRBV7-8 to TRBJ1-2; the D gene is possibly TRBD1 (6 bases). V lost 1 base and J lost 4, with 13 bases in between. This CDR3 has 15 amino acids. From germline, CDR1 is SGHVS and CDR2 FQNEAQ. The chain's CDR3 is CASSLDDRTAYGYTF. CDR3 DNA sequence: TGTGCCAGCAGCTTAGACGATAGGACAGCCTATGGCTACACCTTC.

The genes are TRBV4-2 and TRBJ2-7; D possibly corresponds to TRBD1 (6 bases). The CDR3 extends over 16 amino acids. CDR1 is LGHNA, CDR2 YNFKEQ, per germline. Trimming took off 0 bases at V and 3 bases at J, with 15 bases between the two ends. CDR3 sequence (DNA): TGTGCCAGCAGCCAAGATCTCGGGACACCTAGCTACGAGCAGTACTTC. It encodes CASSQDLGTPSYEQYF.

The chain is built from TRBV18 and TRBJ1-2, with D perhaps matching TRBD1 (6 bases). The germline V and J ends were trimmed by 3 bases and 8 bases, with 13 bases remaining between them. The germline gives CDR1 KGHSH, CDR2 LQKENI. This CDR3 is built from 13 residues. CDR3: CASSPTGTKGYTF. DNA of the CDR3: TGTGCCAGCTCACCCACAGGGACGAAAGGCTACACCTTC.

The DNA of the CDR3 is TGTGCCAGCAGCTTGAGGGGTGGGACTGAAGCTTTCTTT. Protein sequence: CASSLRGGTEAFF. The chain carries TRBV5-6 and TRBJ1-1, with D possibly matching TRBD1 (5 bases). Germline V gene lookup returns CDR1 SGHDT and CDR2 YYEEEE. CDR3 size: 13 residues. V dropped 1 base and J dropped 5 bases, with 9 bases sitting between them.

In DNA form, the CDR3 reads TGTGCCAGCAGCTTAGGACGGACGAGGGGCAATCAGCCCCAGCATTTT. Protein: CASSLGRTRGNQPQHF. This chain connects TRBV5-5 to TRBJ1-5; the D is unclear. The germline V and J ends were trimmed by 2 bases and 2 bases, with 14 bases remaining between them. Germline V lookup: CDR1 SGHKS, CDR2 YYEKEE (reference sequence). The CDR3 sequence is 16 residues long.

The chain couples TRBV3-1 (or the pseudogene TRBV3-2) to TRBJ1-3; TRBD1 is a possible D gene (5 bases). Trimming removed 0 bases from V and 8 bases from J, with 11 bases in between. Germline loops: CDR1 LGHDT, CDR2 YNNKEL (reference sequence). This CDR3 is 14 amino acids long. CDR3 bases: TGTGCCAGCAGCCAAGATGACAGTTGGGACACCATATATTTT. Amino acid sequence: CASSQDDSWDTIYF.

In this sample, this clone turned up once. The chain uses TRBV24-1 and TRBJ2-3, with D possibly matching TRBD1 (5 bases). The CDR3 has 14 residues. Germline V gives CDR1 KGHDR, CDR2 SFDVKD. The V end lost 7 bases, the J end lost 0 bases, and 10 bases lay between the germline ends. CDR3 DNA: TGTGCCACCAGAGACGGACAAAGCACAGATACGCAGTATTTT. Translation gives CATRDGQSTDTQYF.

The chain joins TRBV10-3 to TRBJ2-2; 7 bases line up with TRBD2. This CDR3 is 13 amino acids long. Germline V CDR1 and CDR2: ENHRY, SYGVKD. V shed 8 bases and J 2 bases; nucleotides not matched to a gene: 2. The CDR3 reads CAILADNTGELFF. In DNA form, the CDR3 reads TGTGCCATCCTAGCGGATAACACCGGGGAGCTGTTTTTT.

J is TRBJ1-5 and V is TRBV6-1; D ambiguous. There are 16 residues in the CDR3. Deletions cut 6 bases from V and 0 bases from J, with 15 bases between. Germline V gene data show CDR1 as MNHNS and CDR2 as SASEGT. The CDR3 here is CASSETSPYSNQPQHF. CDR3 coding DNA: TGTGCCAGCAGCGAAACGAGTCCTTATAGCAATCAGCCCCAGCATTTT.

The chain recombines TRBV7-8 with TRBJ1-1; 9 bases align to TRBD1. With 5 bases clipped from V and 1 base from J, the junction kept 2 bases outside the gene matches. Germline V gene lookup returns CDR1 SGHVS and CDR2 FQNEAQ. The length of the CDR3 is 14 residues. The CDR3, as DNA: TGTGCCAGCAGCCAGACAGGGGGGAACACTGAAGCTTTCTTT. This encodes CASSQTGGNTEAFF.

The V and J genes are TRBV15 and TRBJ2-7, with D possibly matching TRBD1 (6 bases). The CDR3 runs 13 residues. The V gene lost 5 bases and the J gene lost 6 bases, with 14 bases spanning the gap. Germline V gene data show CDR1 as LNHNV and CDR2 as YYDKDF (reference sequence). CDR3 residues: CATSERQAREQYF. Here the CDR3 DNA reads TGTGCCACCAGCGAAAGACAGGCCCGCGAGCAGTACTTC.

For the CDR3, the DNA is TGTGCCAGCAGTGACAGGGTCCCTACCGGGGAGCTGTTTTTT. This sequence encodes CASSDRVPTGELFF. J is TRBJ2-2 and V is TRBV7-3, with TRBD1 matching over 7 bases. Germline CDR1 is SGHTA and CDR2 is FQGTGA. The CDR3 loop spans 14 amino acids. J was trimmed by 5 bases and V by 6 bases; bases with no gene match: 6.

This sequence joins TRBV24-1 and TRBJ1-5; D ambiguous. The CDR3 sequence is 13 residues long. CDR1 and CDR2 (germline): KGHDR, SFDVKD. V lost 5 bases, J lost 2 bases, and 6 bases lay in between. CDR3 residues: CATSGTGNQPQHF. The CDR3 DNA reads as TGTGCCACCAGTGGTACAGGCAATCAGCCCCAGCATTTT.

The chain recombines TRBV3-1 (or the pseudogene TRBV3-2) with TRBJ1-5; 7 nucleotides align to TRBD1. CDR1 is LGHDT, CDR2 YNNKEL, per germline (reference sequence). This CDR3 is built from 14 residues. The ends lost 4 bases at V and 9 bases at J; junction bases unmatched: 9. DNA of the CDR3: TGTGCCAGCAGCCGAGACAGGGTGGTGGGGCCCCAGCATTTT. As protein: CASSRDRVVGPQHF.

The rearrangement uses TRBV3-1 (or the pseudogene TRBV3-2) and TRBJ2-3, with TRBD2 matching over 9 bases. The V gene end was trimmed by 1 base and the J gene end by 2 bases; junction bases not matched to a gene: 10. Germline V gene lookup returns CDR1 LGHDT and CDR2 YNNKEL (reference sequence). This CDR3 contains 18 residues. CDR3 residues: CASSQVLRTSAHTDTQYF. Written as DNA, the CDR3 is TGTGCCAGCAGCCAAGTGCTTCGGACTAGCGCGCACACAGATACGCAGTATTTT.

The chain links TRBV7-7 to TRBJ2-7, with TRBD1 matching 7 bases. The CDR3 is 14 amino acids. After removal of 1 base from V and 4 bases from J, the junction contained 4 bases not matched to a gene. CDR1 is SSHAT and CDR2 is FNYEAQ in the germline V gene (reference sequence). CDR3 loop: CASSLDEGAYEQYF. The CDR3 bases are TGTGCCAGCAGCTTAGATGAGGGGGCATACGAGCAGTACTTC.

This clone came up once. The chain uses TRBV7-6 and TRBJ2-7, with TRBD1 matching 8 bases. Germline lookup yields CDR1 SGHVS and CDR2 FNYEAQ. Trimming took 1 base from V and 1 from J; bases not matched to a gene: 9. This CDR3 spans 17 amino acids. The CDR3 sequence is CASSLELSQGDSYEQYF. CDR3 in DNA: TGTGCCAGCAGCTTAGAATTGTCACAGGGGGATTCCTACGAGCAGTACTTC.

This CDR3 reads CASVSEGALGNTIYF. Written as DNA, the CDR3 is TGTGCCAGCGTTTCCGAGGGGGCGCTGGGAAACACCATATATTTT. This chain connects TRBV5-6 to TRBJ1-3; 7 bases fit TRBD1. The CDR3 runs to 15 residues. Germline CDR1 is SGHDT and CDR2 is YYEEEE. The trim removed 7 bases at V and 4 bases at J, leaving 11 bases unmatched.

The gene calls are TRBV6-2 or TRBV6-3 and TRBJ1-1; 9 positions agree with TRBD1. This CDR3 has 18 residues. Per the germline V gene, CDR1 is MNHEY and CDR2 is SVGEGT. The J segment lost 4 bases and the V segment lost 5 bases, leaving 17 bases of the junction unmatched. The CDR3 region has the DNA TGTGCCAGCAGTGACCCGGGACAGGGAATGGTGTTGGGCACTGAAGCTTTCTTT. The encoded protein is CASSDPGQGMVLGTEAFF.

The rearrangement uses TRBV9 and TRBJ1-5, with a tentative D call TRBD1 (6 bases). This CDR3 contains 14 residues. Germline V CDR1 and CDR2: SGDLS, YYNGEE. V was cut by 4 bases and J by 4 bases, with 12 bases left in between. This CDR3 is CASSSDRRNQPQHF. Here the CDR3 DNA reads TGTGCCAGCAGCTCCGACAGGCGTAATCAGCCCCAGCATTTT.

The CDR3 DNA follows: TGTGCCAGCACACCCCGCGGGAACACTGAAGCTTTCTTT. This sequence encodes CASTPRGNTEAFF. The gene calls are TRBV28 and TRBJ1-1; D ambiguous. This CDR3 has 13 amino acids. The germline V gene has CDR1 MDHEN and CDR2 SYDVKM. V gave up 7 bases and J gave up 1 base, with 10 bases separating them.